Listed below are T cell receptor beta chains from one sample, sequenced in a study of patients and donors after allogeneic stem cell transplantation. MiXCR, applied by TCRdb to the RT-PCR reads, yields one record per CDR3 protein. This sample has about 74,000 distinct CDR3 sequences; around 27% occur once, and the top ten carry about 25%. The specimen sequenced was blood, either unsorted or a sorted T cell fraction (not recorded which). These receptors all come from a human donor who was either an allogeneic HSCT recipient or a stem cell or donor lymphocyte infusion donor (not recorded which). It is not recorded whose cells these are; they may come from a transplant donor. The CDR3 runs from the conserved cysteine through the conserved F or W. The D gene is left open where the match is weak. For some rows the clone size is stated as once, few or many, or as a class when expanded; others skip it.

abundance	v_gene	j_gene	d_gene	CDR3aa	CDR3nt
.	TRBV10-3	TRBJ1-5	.	CAISVVGAGQPQHF	TGTGCCATCAGTGTTGTAGGGGCCGGTCAGCCCCAGCATTTT
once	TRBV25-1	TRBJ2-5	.	CASSVLSTSQETQYF	TGTGCCAGCAGTGTCCTATCCACTAGTCAGGAGACCCAGTACTTC
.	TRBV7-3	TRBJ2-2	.	CASSLNPETGELFF	TGTGCCAGCAGCTTAAACCCGGAGACCGGGGAGCTGTTTTTT
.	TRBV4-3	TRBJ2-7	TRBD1	CASSDNRGRFYEQYF	TGCGCCAGCAGCGACAACAGGGGGCGTTTCTACGAGCAGTACTTC
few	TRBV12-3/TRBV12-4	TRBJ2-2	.	CAITTLFGTGELFF	TGTGCCATCACGACTCTCTTCGGAACCGGGGAGCTGTTTTTT
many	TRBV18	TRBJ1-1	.	CASSPVRQGGEAFF	TGTGCCAGCTCACCAGTGCGGCAGGGAGGAGAAGCTTTCTTT
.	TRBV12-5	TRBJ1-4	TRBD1	CASGLSKTGPNEKLFF	TGTGCTAGTGGTTTGAGCAAGACAGGGCCTAATGAAAAACTGTTTTTT
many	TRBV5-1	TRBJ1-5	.	CASSFTGGQPQHF	TGCGCCAGCAGCTTTACGGGTGGGCAGCCCCAGCATTTT
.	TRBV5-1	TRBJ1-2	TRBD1	CASSLGGTAPFPYGYTF	TGCGCCAGCAGCTTGGGGGGGACAGCTCCTTTCCCCTATGGCTACACCTTC
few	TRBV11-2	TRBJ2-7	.	CASSPFGFTYEQYF	TGTGCCAGCAGCCCTTTCGGATTTACCTACGAGCAGTACTTC
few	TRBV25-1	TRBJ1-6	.	CASGRGGSPLHF	TGTGCCAGTGGCCGCGGTGGTTCACCCCTCCACTTT
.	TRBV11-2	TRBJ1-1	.	CASSSFKNTEAFF	TGTGCCAGCAGCTCCTTCAAGAACACTGAAGCTTTCTTT
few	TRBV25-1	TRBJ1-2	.	CASSDGHYGYTF	TGTGCCAGCAGTGACGGCCACTATGGCTACACCTTC
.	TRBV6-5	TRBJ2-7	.	CASRSGTYRREQYF	TGTGCCAGCAGGTCGGGAACATACAGAAGGGAGCAGTACTTC
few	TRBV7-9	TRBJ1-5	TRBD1	CASSLGQEDYSNQPQHF	TGTGCCAGCAGCCTGGGACAGGAGGATTATAGCAATCAGCCCCAGCATTTT
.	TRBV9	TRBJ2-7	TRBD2	CASSVGTSGRGSVDEQYF	TGTGCCAGCAGCGTAGGAACTAGCGGGAGGGGATCGGTGGACGAGCAGTACTTC
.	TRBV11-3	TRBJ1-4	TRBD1	CASSSRGRDEKLFF	TGTGCCAGCAGCTCCAGGGGGCGAGATGAAAAACTGTTTTTT
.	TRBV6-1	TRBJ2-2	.	CASSRSVILNTGELFF	TGTGCCAGCAGTAGATCTGTGATCCTGAACACCGGGGAGCTGTTTTTT
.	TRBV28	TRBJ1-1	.	CASTLSGNTEAFF	TGTGCCAGCACCCTATCAGGGAACACTGAAGCTTTCTTT
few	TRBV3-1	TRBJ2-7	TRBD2	CASSLQAGGFYEQYF	TGTGCCAGCAGCCTTCAAGCGGGGGGTTTCTACGAGCAGTACTTC
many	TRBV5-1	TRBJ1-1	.	CASSLAGLDMNTEAFF	TGCGCCAGCAGCTTGGCAGGCCTAGACATGAACACTGAAGCTTTCTTT
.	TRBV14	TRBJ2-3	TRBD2	CASSQRLGRGSSPDTQYF	TGTGCCAGCAGCCAACGCCTAGGGCGGGGGTCCTCGCCAGATACGCAGTATTTT
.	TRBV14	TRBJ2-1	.	CASSQAEGPYNEQFF	TGTGCCAGCAGCCAAGCAGAGGGCCCCTACAATGAGCAGTTCTTC
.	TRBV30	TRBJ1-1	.	CAWSVNSNTEAFF	TGTGCCTGGAGTGTAAACAGCAACACTGAAGCTTTCTTT
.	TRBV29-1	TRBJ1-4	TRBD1	CSVEELGTGNEKLFF	TGCAGCGTTGAAGAGTTGGGGACAGGAAATGAAAAACTGTTTTTT
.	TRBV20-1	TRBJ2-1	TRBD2	CSARTSGGHYNEQFF	TGCAGTGCTAGGACTAGCGGGGGGCATTACAATGAGCAGTTCTTC
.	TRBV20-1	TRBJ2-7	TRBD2	CSASIAGGSYEQYF	TGCAGTGCTAGTATCGCGGGAGGTTCCTACGAGCAGTACTTC
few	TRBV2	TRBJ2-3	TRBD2	CATRGGADTQYF	TGTGCCACGCGGGGGGGCGCAGATACGCAGTATTTT
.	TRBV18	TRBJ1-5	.	CASSPIPISNQPQHF	TGTGCCAGCTCACCAATACCTATTAGCAATCAGCCCCAGCATTTT
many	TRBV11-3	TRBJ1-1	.	CASSLQGTTEAFF	TGTGCCAGCAGCCTGCAGGGGACCACTGAAGCTTTCTTT
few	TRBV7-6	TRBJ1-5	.	CASSSGRGDSNQPQHF	TGTGCCAGCAGCTCAGGGCGGGGGGATAGCAATCAGCCCCAGCATTTT
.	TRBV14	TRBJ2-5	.	CASGRAETQYF	TGTGCCAGCGGGCGGGCGGAGACCCAGTACTTC
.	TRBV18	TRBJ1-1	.	CASSPPYTMNTEAFF	TGTGCCAGCTCACCACCCTACACCATGAACACTGAAGCTTTCTTT
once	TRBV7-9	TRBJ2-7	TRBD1	CGVGTGPYEQYF	TGTGGTGTCGGGACAGGGCCCTACGAGCAGTACTTC
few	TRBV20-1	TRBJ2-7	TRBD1	CSASRDSAYEQYF	TGCAGTGCTAGCCGGGACAGCGCCTACGAGCAGTACTTC
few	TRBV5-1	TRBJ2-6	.	CASSLTASSSGANVLTF	TGCGCCAGCAGCTTAACAGCCAGTAGCTCTGGGGCCAACGTCCTGACTTTC
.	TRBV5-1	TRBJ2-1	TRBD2	CASSLARLAGGNEQFF	TGCGCCAGCAGCTTGGCCCGACTAGCGGGGGGGAATGAGCAGTTCTTC
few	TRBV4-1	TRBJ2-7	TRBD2	CASSPIAGVGEQYF	TGCGCCAGCAGCCCGATAGCGGGGGTAGGGGAGCAGTACTTC
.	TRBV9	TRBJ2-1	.	CASSLGLNNYNEQFF	TGTGCCAGCAGCCTCGGACTCAACAACTACAATGAGCAGTTCTTC
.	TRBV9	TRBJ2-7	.	CASSVASVPYEQYF	TGTGCCAGCAGCGTAGCCTCGGTCCCCTACGAGCAGTACTTC
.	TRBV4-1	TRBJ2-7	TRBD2	CASSQDGLAGIYEQYF	TGCGCCAGCAGCCAAGATGGACTAGCGGGTATCTACGAGCAGTACTTC
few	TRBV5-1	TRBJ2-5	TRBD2	CASSYPGLADSKETQYF	TGCGCCAGCAGCTACCCGGGACTAGCGGACTCTAAAGAGACCCAGTACTTC
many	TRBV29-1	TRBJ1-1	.	CSVPIKGPNTEAFF	TGCAGCGTCCCAATTAAAGGGCCGAACACTGAAGCTTTCTTT
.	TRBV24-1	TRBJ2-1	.	CATSWGASLHYNEQFF	TGTGCCACCAGTTGGGGGGCTAGCCTCCACTACAATGAGCAGTTCTTC
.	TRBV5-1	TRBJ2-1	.	CASHFGQGGDEQFF	TGCGCCAGCCACTTCGGGCAGGGCGGCGATGAGCAGTTCTTC